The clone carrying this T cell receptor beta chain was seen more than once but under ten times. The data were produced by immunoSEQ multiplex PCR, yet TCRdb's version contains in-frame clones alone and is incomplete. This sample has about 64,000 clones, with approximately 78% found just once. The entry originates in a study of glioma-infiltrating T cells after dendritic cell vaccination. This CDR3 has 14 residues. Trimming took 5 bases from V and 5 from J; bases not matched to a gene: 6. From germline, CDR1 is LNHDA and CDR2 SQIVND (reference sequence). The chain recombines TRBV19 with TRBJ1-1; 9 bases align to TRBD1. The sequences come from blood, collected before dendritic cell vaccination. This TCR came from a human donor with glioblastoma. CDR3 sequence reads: CASSSGQGGTEAFF. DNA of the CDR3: TGTGCCAGTAGTTCGGGACAGGGTGGGACTGAAGCTTTCTTT.